The sequence of this TCR beta chain was determined in a study of T cells after yellow fever vaccination. About the research overall: Fractions low in cell number were prepared with SMART-Seq v4 Ultra Low Input.

This CDR3 comprises 17 residues. V trimming: 2 bases; J trimming: 2 bases; junction bases outside the gene matches: 7. The germline gives CDR1 DFQATT, CDR2 SNEGSKA (reference sequence). Worth noting for this clonotype: The antigen remains undetermined.

TCRdb analysed the 5' RACE reads with MiXCR anew, one entry per CDR3 protein. This sample yields some 550,000 distinct CDR3 sequences, of which under 25% are seen a single time; around 15% belongs to the top ten. Whole-study findings and limits: It was a weaker secondary response, yet one that peaked faster, at day 5 versus 15.

The chain is built from TRBV20-1 and TRBJ2-1, with TRBD1 matching 12 bases. The sequence came from a man under 40 who received the YFV17D yellow fever vaccine. Material: PBMCs, obtained 15 days after the yellow fever booster vaccination. The CDR3 protein is CSARRDRGRSTYNEQFF. In DNA form, the CDR3 reads TGCAGTGCTAGAAGGGACAGGGGGCGGTCAACCTACAATGAGCAGTTCTTC.